This T cell receptor beta chain was recorded in a study of blood T cell repertoires in COVID-19. About the study: COVID-19 samples, acute and convalescent, were from the United States, Italy and Spain. PBMCs, B-cell-depleted T cells, or T cells provided the cDNA or gDNA that made up the material.

This clone was seen only once. As handled by the study authors: Amplification from reference gene primers served as the basis for estimated nucleated cell counts. The protocol was immunoSEQ multiplex PCR, while the TCRdb copy is restricted to in-frame clones and leaves out a portion. V and J calls and clone size are as listed in that table; D and trimming were resolved from the DNA. This sample yields under 30,000 clones, of which roughly 90% are seen a single time; about 3.4% belongs to the top ten. Losses at the gene ends were 5 bases for V and 3 bases for J; bases not matched to a gene: 13. CDR1 SGHAT and CDR2 FQNNGV come from the germline V gene. The CDR3 has 17 amino acids.

The clonotype comes from a human donor in a cohort sampled during active COVID-19. The rearrangement links TRBV11-2 to TRBJ1-3, with TRBD1 matching 7 bases. Material: peripheral blood. DNA for the CDR3: TGTGCCAGCAGCGAAAGAATCCCAGGGGGAGGTGGAAACACCATATATTTT. It translates to CASSERIPGGGGNTIYF.